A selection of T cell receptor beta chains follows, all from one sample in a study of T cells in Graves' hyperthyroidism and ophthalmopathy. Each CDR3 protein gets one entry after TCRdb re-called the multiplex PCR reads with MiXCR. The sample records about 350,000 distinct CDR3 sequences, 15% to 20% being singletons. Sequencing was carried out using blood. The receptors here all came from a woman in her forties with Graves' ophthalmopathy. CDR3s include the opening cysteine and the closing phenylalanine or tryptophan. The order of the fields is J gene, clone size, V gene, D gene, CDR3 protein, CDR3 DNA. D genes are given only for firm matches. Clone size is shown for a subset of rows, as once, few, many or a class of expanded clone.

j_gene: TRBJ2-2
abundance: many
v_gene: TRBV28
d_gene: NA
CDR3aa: CASSLYRTGELFF
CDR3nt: TGTGCCAGCAGCTTATATAGGACCGGGGAGCTGTTTTTT

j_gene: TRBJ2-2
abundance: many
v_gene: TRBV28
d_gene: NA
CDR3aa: CASSTIGRHTGELFF
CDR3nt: TGTGCCAGCAGCACAATTGGCAGACACACCGGGGAGCTGTTTTTT

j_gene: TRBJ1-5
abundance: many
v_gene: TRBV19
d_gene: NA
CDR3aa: CASSIRGASHQPQHF
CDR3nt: TGTGCCAGTAGTATACGGGGGGCCAGTCATCAGCCCCAGCATTTT

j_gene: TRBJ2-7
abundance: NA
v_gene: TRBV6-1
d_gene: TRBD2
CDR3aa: CASSGAGGTYEQYF
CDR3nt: TGTGCCAGCAGTGGGGCGGGAGGGACCTACGAGCAGTACTTC

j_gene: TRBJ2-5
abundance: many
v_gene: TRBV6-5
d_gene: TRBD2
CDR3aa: CASSPWGLAGGETQYF
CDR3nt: TGTGCCAGCAGCCCCTGGGGACTAGCGGGAGGAGAGACCCAGTACTTC

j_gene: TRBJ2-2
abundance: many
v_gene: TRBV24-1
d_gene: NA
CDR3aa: CATGLAPSANTGELFF
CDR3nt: TGTGCCACCGGGCTAGCACCTAGCGCGAACACCGGGGAGCTGTTTTTT

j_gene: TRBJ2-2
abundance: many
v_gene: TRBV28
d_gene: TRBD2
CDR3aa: CASRWGVASGFNTGELFF
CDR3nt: TGTGCCAGCAGATGGGGAGTGGCTAGCGGATTCAACACCGGGGAGCTGTTTTTT

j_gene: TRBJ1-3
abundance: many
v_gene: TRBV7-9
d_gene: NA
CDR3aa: CASIRSPGNTIYF
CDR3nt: TGTGCCAGCATCAGGAGTCCTGGAAACACCATATATTTT

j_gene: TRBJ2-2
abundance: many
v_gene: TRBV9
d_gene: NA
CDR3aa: CASSVNKGRFTGELFF
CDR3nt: TGTGCCAGCAGCGTTAATAAGGGGCGGTTCACCGGGGAGCTGTTTTTT

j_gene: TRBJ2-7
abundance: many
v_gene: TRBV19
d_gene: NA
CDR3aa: CASSRAGIAYEQYF
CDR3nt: TGTGCCAGTAGTCGGGCAGGGATTGCCTACGAGCAGTACTTC

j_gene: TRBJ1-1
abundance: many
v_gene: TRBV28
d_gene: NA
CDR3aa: CASSSRQVEVTEAFF
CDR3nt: TGTGCCAGCAGTAGCCGACAGGTCGAGGTCACTGAAGCTTTCTTT

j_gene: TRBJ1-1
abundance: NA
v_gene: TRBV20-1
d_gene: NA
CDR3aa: CSASRETPTNTEAFF
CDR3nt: TGCAGTGCCAGCAGGGAGACACCTACGAACACTGAAGCTTTCTTT

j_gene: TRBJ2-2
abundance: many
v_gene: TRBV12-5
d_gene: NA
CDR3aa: CASGLSGGELFF
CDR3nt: TGTGCTAGTGGTTTGTCAGGCGGGGAGCTGTTTTTT

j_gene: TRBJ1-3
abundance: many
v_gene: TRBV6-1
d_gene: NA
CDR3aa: CASSRTERLSGNTIYF
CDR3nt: TGTGCCAGCAGCAGGACAGAGCGTCTCTCTGGAAACACCATATATTTT

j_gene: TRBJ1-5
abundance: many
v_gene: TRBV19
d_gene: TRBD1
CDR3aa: CASSIETGGWNQPQHF
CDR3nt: TGTGCCAGTAGTATCGAGACAGGGGGCTGGAATCAGCCCCAGCATTTT

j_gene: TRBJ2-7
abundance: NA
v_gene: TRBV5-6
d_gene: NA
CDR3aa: CAISLNYEQSF
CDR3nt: TGTGCCATCAGCCTGAACTACGAGCAGTCCTTC

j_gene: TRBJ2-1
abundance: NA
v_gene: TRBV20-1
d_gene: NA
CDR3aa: CSARNPAGGNEQFF
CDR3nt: TGCAGTGCTAGGAACCCCGCCGGAGGCAATGAGCAGTTCTTC

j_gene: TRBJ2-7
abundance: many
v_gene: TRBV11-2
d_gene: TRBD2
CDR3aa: CASSRLAGAGEQYF
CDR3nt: TGTGCCAGCAGCCGACTAGCGGGAGCTGGGGAGCAGTACTTC

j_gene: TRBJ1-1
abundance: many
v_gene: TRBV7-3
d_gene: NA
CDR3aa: CASSPNDRPNTEAFF
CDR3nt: TGTGCCAGCAGCCCTAACGACAGGCCTAACACTGAAGCTTTCTTT

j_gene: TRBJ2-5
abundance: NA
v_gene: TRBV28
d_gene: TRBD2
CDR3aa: CASSLPDGLGTQYF
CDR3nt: TGTGCCAGCAGTTTACCGGACGGACTAGGGACCCAGTACTTC

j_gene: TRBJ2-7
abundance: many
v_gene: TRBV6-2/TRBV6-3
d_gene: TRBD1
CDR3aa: CAIRTGPYEQYF
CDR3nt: TGTGCCATCCGGACAGGACCCTACGAGCAGTACTTC

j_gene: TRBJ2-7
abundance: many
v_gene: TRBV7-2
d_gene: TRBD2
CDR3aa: CASSTIAGPYEQYF
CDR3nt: TGTGCCAGCAGCACGATAGCGGGACCCTACGAGCAGTACTTC

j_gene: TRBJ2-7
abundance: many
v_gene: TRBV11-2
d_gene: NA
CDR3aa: CASSRDPPYEQYF
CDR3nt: TGTGCCAGCAGCCGGGATCCTCCCTACGAGCAGTACTTC

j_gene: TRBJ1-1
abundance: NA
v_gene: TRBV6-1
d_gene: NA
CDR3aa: CASTQRTPNTEAFF
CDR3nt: TGTGCCAGCACCCAAAGGACACCTAACACTGAAGCTTTCTTT

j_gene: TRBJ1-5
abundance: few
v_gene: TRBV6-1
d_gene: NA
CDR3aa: CASSRTETGSNQPQHF
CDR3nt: TGTGCCAGCAGTCGCACGGAGACAGGCTCGAATCAGCCCCAGCATTTT

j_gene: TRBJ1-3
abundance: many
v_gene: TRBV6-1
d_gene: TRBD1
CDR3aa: CASRLGTASSGNTIYF
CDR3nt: TGTGCCAGCAGGCTTGGGACAGCTTCCTCTGGAAACACCATATATTTT

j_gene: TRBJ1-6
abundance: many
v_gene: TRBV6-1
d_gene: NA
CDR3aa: CASSLARHSYNSPLHF
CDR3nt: TGTGCCAGCAGCCTAGCCAGACATTCCTATAATTCACCCCTCCACTTT

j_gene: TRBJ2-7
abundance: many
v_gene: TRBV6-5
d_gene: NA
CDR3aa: CASSYGPPWDNYEQYF
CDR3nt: TGTGCCAGCAGTTACGGTCCACCGTGGGACAACTACGAGCAGTACTTC

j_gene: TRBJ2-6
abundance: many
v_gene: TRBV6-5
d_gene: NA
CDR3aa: CASSYFGAGSGANVLTF
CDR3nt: TGTGCCAGCAGTTACTTCGGGGCGGGTTCTGGGGCCAACGTCCTGACTTTC

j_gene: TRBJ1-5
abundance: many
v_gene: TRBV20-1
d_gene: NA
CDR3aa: CSASSLDDEINQPQHF
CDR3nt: TGCAGTGCTAGTAGCCTCGATGACGAAATTAATCAGCCCCAGCATTTT

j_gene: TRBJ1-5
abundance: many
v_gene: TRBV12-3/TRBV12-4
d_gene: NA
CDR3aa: CASSFPDNQPQHF
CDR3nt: TGTGCCAGCAGTTTTCCAGACAATCAGCCCCAGCATTTT

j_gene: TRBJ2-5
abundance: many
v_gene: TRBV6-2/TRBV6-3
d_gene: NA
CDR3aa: CASKASGPETQYF
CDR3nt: TGTGCCAGCAAGGCTTCGGGACCAGAGACCCAGTACTTC

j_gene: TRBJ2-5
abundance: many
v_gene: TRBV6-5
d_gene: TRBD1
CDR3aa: CASSRSGQGKETQYF
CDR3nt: TGTGCCAGCAGTCGCTCAGGACAGGGAAAAGAGACCCAGTACTTC

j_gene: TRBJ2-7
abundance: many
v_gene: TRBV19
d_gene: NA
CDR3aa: CASSTGTTQYEQYF
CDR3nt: TGTGCCAGTAGTACCGGGACCACACAATACGAGCAGTACTTC